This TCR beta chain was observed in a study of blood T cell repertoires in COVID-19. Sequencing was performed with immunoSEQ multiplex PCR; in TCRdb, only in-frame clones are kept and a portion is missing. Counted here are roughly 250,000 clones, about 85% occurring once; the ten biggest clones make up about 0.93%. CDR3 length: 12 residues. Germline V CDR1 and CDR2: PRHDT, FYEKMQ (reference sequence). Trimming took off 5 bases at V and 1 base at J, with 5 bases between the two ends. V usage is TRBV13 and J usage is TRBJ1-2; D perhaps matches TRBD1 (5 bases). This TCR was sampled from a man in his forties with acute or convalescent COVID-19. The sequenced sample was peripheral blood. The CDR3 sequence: CASSDSNYGYTF. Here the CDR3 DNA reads TGTGCCAGCAGCGACAGTAACTATGGCTACACCTTC.